The present entry profiles one T cell receptor (beta chain) with its context. Its antigen remains undetermined. No much larger clone is present one base from it, and per-base qualities are unavailable. The time point label on this specimen signifies: baseline before first vaccination. The vaccinee samples were drawn from two UK trials, COV001 and COV002, one of which was a single-blind randomized controlled phase 2/3 trial testing AZD1222 (ChAdOx1 nCoV-19) in healthy adults. For TCRbeta chain sequencing, PBMC samples were collected from trial participants at day 0 and at day 28 after the second dose. Trimming costs V 0 bases and J 4 bases, and their ends lie 9 bases apart. The CDR3 spans 14 residues, from the cysteine through the phenylalanine. The entry retains the CDR3 DNA only, 42 bases that are in frame from base 1. Via the germline V gene (reference sequence), CDR1 is LNHNV and CDR2 YYDKDF. The CDR3 regions of human TCRbeta chains were analyzed by immunosequencing. Under the source paper's analysis protocol: Repertoire TCRs were checked for matches against a reference library of SARS-CoV-2-specific TCRs that had been generated using the MIRA antigen-specificity platform. Breadth was defined as the fraction of unique TCRs that were SARS-CoV-2-associated. Depth was defined as the fraction of total T cells that were SARS-CoV-2-associated. Using the MIRA data, each spike-specific TCR was assigned both to the spike region to which the TCR was reactive and to a CD4 or CD8 class. Log10-transformed breadth and depth values were compared by one-way ANOVA with Sidak's multiple comparisons tests. Entries here come from immuneACCESS through TCRdb and include only in-frame sequences with V and J called. Some clones fail to appear in such tables; in the studies checked, an unresolved V gene covers under half of the shortfall, and the cause of the remainder is unknown. Clonal size and the V and J genes are those of that table, whereas D and trimming came from the DNA. Across this sample there are fewer than 150,000 clones, with 75% to 95% seen only once. The top ten clones comprise roughly 3.2% of the sample.

These data belong to a study of T cell responses to AZD1222 COVID-19 vaccine (dated by TCRdb to about 2021). Looking at the study overall: Because spike-specific TCR depth and breadth did not differ between the two schedules, AZD1222 recipients who got a second dose at roughly 4 weeks were pooled with those who got a second dose at roughly 12 weeks. Trial participants were enrolled by age into subgroups of 18-55, 56-69 and 70-plus years, and about 150, 27 and 61 TCR-sequenced participants, respectively, were included in these subgroups. TCR sequencing was performed for fewer than 250 trial participants, of whom around 200 were given two doses of AZD1222 and around 25 were given two doses of MenACWY control vaccine.

Overall study results and their limits: In the small 56-69-year group, the increase in depth fell short of significance, most likely because of low power. Only 5 to 7 AZD1222 recipients were SARS-CoV-2 seropositive at baseline, limiting conclusions about previously exposed vaccinees. Because no day 14 peak-response samples were available, the repertoires could be characterized only after the peak T cell response. Most participants were white British and females outnumbered males, and the authors suggested that clonal diversity may have been underestimated. Reportedly, almost half of the unique spike-specific TCRs recognized epitopes lying outside the regions that are mutated in the B.1.351 and B.1.1.7 variants. Spike-specific TCR breadth and depth rose significantly after two AZD1222 doses compared with day 0 and with MenACWY recipients. CD4 TCRs associated with the vaccine covered the entire spike protein, and the dominant responses were in regions 160-218 and 743-854.

The clonotype originates from an adult in good health. The rearranged chain carries TRBV15 and TRBJ1-1; the D gene is possibly TRBD1, with 5 bases matching. The sequences come from peripheral blood, collected on day 0 of AZD1222 vaccination. The DNA sequence is given as TGTGCCACCAGCAGAGATCGGGGGGGCACTGAAGCTTTCTTT. Its translation reads: CATSRDRGGTEAFF.